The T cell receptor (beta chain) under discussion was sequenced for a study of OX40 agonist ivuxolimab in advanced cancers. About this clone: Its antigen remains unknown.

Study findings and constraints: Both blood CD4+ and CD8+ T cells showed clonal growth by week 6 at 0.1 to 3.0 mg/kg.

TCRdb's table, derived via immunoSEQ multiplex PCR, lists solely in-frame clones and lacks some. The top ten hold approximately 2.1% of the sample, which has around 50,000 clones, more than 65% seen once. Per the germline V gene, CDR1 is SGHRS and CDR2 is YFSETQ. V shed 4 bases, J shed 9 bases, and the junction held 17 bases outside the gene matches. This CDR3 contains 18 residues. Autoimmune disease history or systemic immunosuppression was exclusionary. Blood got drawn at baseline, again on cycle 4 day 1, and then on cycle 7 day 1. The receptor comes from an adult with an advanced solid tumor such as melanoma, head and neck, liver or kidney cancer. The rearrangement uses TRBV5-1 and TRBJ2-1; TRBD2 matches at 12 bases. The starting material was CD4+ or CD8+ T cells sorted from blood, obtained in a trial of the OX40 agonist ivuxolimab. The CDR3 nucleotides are TGCGCCAGCAGCCCACAGTTACTAGCGGGAGGCTATTCACCTGAGCAGTTCTTC. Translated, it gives CASSPQLLAGGYSPEQFF.